Sequencing of this T cell receptor beta chain was carried out in a study of CD8+CD57+ T cells in acquired aplastic anemia (dated by TCRdb to 2016 to 2019). As for the study more broadly: On average, sorted CD4+ and CD8+ cells yielded approximately 3 ug of extracted DNA, with a range of roughly 0.18 to 30 ug. A CD8+CD57+ expansion meant a frequency higher than the mean frequency seen in healthy subjects.

Flow cytometry had shown CD8+CD57+ cell expansion in the patients selected for sequencing. Every patient had severe acquired aplastic anemia, diagnosed using the International Study of Aplastic Anemia and Agranulocytosis and Camitta criteria. At the time blood was sampled, none of the patients had received any therapy. In this study, sorted CD4+ and CD8+ T cells from the blood of healthy subjects and of severe aplastic anemia patients had their TCR repertoires deep-sequenced. In the USA, patient enrollment took place under clinicaltrials.gov protocols 00001620, 01623167, 00001397, 00071045, 00081523 and 00961064. Ficoll-Paque density gradient centrifugation was used to isolate peripheral blood mononuclear cells. Before DNA extraction, CD4+ and CD8+ T cells were sorted by FACS or by magnetic beads. The CDR3, from cysteine to phenylalanine, totals 16 residues. Only CDR3 DNA is held: 48 bases, read in frame from base 1. V and J are truncated by 3 bases and 2 bases respectively, leaving an intervening sequence of 15 bases. Via the germline V gene, CDR1 is KGHDR and CDR2 SFDVKD.

Concerning this clonotype itself: Its antigen is currently not known. No much larger clonotype is one base removed from it; base qualities were not supplied.

Profiling of TCR beta VDJ combinations and CDR3 sequences used genomic DNA as the template. An Illumina HiSeq 2000 was the platform used for TCR repertoire sequencing. On the study's bioinformatics: Repertoires were assessed using TRBV/TRBJ rearrangement plots, CDR3 size and DJ length profiles, and Simpson's diversity index. Whichever DNA sequence was most abundant in the deep sequencing data was defined as the immunodominant clone. CDR3 amino acid sequences were screened for sharing across subjects and were compared with published repertoires and the VDJdb database. The public reads were reanalyzed by TCRdb: fastp trimming at Q25, MiXCR alignment, in-frame beta chains only. When rows share a CDR3 protein, they turn into one entry using the most common DNA and genes. The V and J calls, along with clone size, are taken from TCRdb and not from the paper's own processing. The sample table shows hundreds of thousands of distinct CDR3 sequences, and around a third are seen once. The ten largest clonotypes hold 0.8% to 0.85% of the sample.

The paper as a whole reports these results and caveats: CD8+ Simpson's diversity did not differ significantly between patients and healthy controls (P=0.060). Approximately 31 CD8+ CDR3 sequences were found in both patients and controls but appeared to be highly expressed in patients and within the immunodominant clones of the patients.

This receptor was taken from a human donor with aplastic anemia. Recombination connected TRBV24-1 to TRBJ2-5; no D gene can be assigned with confidence. Sequencing was carried out using sorted CD4+, CD8+, or CD8+CD57+ T cells (not recorded which) from PBMCs. The CDR3 sequence is CATSDPMDRSQETQYF. The nucleotide sequence reads TGTGCCACCAGTGATCCAATGGACCGAAGTCAAGAGACCCAGTACTTC.